This is a list of T cell receptor beta chains from one sample in a study of early T cells in non-severe SARS-CoV-2 infection. One entry per CDR3 protein, called by TCRdb with MiXCR from the 5' RACE reads. Seen here are about 79,000 distinct CDR3 sequences, around 10% observed once, and the top ten hold about 4.8%. Material: whole blood. The source is an adult who was a healthcare worker with PCR-confirmed SARS-CoV-2 infection or an uninfected control (not recorded which). Each CDR3 is given with its conserved first and last residue.

j_call,v_call,cdr3_length,cdr3_aa
TRBJ2-1,TRBV11-2,14,CASSAGAPVSEQFF
TRBJ1-2,TRBV19,16,CASTSLTGEFNYGYTF
TRBJ1-2,TRBV12-3/TRBV12-4,16,CASSRKWTGENYGYTF
TRBJ1-2,TRBV12-5,14,CASALAAGRVGYTF
TRBJ2-1,TRBV6-1,13,CASAGQTYNEQFF
TRBJ2-2,TRBV7-2,15,CASSLGQGISGELFF
TRBJ2-3,TRBV12-3/TRBV12-4,15,CASSLDRGGSDTQYF
TRBJ1-5,TRBV30,14,CAWELGGGSQPQHF
TRBJ2-7,TRBV6-1,15,CASSVTTGVVAEQYF
TRBJ2-5,TRBV6-6,15,CASTPRGGGQETQYF
TRBJ2-1,TRBV7-6,13,CASSLAMGNEQFF
TRBJ1-5,TRBV6-5,15,CASSYGTGGDQPQHF
TRBJ1-4,TRBV20-1,16,CSAGTGISATNEKLFF
TRBJ1-1,TRBV5-6,14,CAAGRGRVNTEAFF
TRBJ2-1,TRBV10-3,12,CAIARADNEQFF
TRBJ1-1,TRBV6-6,14,CASSGAYPNTEAFF
TRBJ1-3,TRBV7-2,15,CASSLGGVSGNTIYF
TRBJ2-3,TRBV29-1,13,CSVEPDEGYTQYF
TRBJ2-7,TRBV2,14,CASRAPLGYYEQYF
TRBJ2-1,TRBV7-9,15,CASSPHSGGADEQFF
TRBJ2-5,TRBV12-3/TRBV12-4,13,CASRRQGGETQYF
TRBJ2-1,TRBV5-8,15,CASSLWASGGDEQFF
TRBJ1-5,TRBV7-6,14,CASSLGQGGQPQHF
TRBJ2-2,TRBV7-3,14,CASSPFVDTGELFF
TRBJ2-7,TRBV2,15,CASSEGRGPSYEQYF
TRBJ2-3,TRBV10-1,14,CASSERGMGDTQYF
TRBJ1-2,TRBV20-1,12,CSARDRTYGYTF
TRBJ2-7,TRBV6-5,14,CASSTYRGLNEQYF
TRBJ2-7,TRBV9,15,CASSVGGDLHFEQYF
TRBJ2-1,TRBV12-3/TRBV12-4,18,CASSPLQLAGAVYNEQFF
TRBJ2-3,TRBV20-1,16,CSWEAPSSGVTDTQYF
TRBJ1-2,TRBV6-6,16,CASSWFPGQGGYGYTF
TRBJ2-1,TRBV7-9,17,CASSLRRAGGRYNEQFF
TRBJ2-3,TRBV24-1,13,CATSGQGTDTQYF
TRBJ1-4,TRBV20-1,13,CSAIGTGGEKLFF
TRBJ1-5,TRBV30,14,CAWSVGFSNQPQHF
TRBJ2-1,TRBV4-3,15,CASSQGTSGGGEQFF
TRBJ2-7,TRBV27,15,CASSLSTGGGYEQYF
TRBJ2-1,TRBV5-1,16,CASSLYRLAGADEQFF
TRBJ2-3,TRBV10-2,12,CASSGSGNTQYF
TRBJ1-1,TRBV29-1,16,CSVAPGRTSFGTEAFF
TRBJ2-1,TRBV6-2/TRBV6-3,17,CASSYREFTGGYNEQFF
TRBJ2-3,TRBV20-1,14,CSARDWQGSDTQYF
TRBJ1-4,TRBV7-2,15,CASSLGVGMHEKLFF
TRBJ1-1,TRBV6-6,13,CASSYSTQGTAFF
TRBJ2-3,TRBV4-2,15,CASSTGGGHTDTQYF
TRBJ2-2,TRBV5-6,16,CASSLPRARVTGELFF
TRBJ2-3,TRBV7-3,15,CASSLLGASTDTQYF
TRBJ2-5,TRBV12-3/TRBV12-4,14,CARWARGYQETQYF
TRBJ1-4,TRBV29-1,13,CSARQGSYEKLFF
TRBJ2-1,TRBV9,15,CASSPPLGSYNEQFF
TRBJ2-3,TRBV12-3/TRBV12-4,17,CASRPWSGRPLADTQYF